Listed below are T cell receptor beta chains from one sample, sequenced in a study of T cell changes during pregnancy in multiple sclerosis. This table comes from immunoSEQ multiplex PCR, and its TCRdb copy is limited to in-frame clones, with some not included. The sample carries 75,000 to 80,000 clones, around 93% recorded once. Sequenced material: peripheral blood, taken in the second trimester of pregnancy. These receptors all stem from a female donor in good health, enrolled as a control in a pregnancy study. CDR3s leave out the opening cysteine and the closing phenylalanine or tryptophan.

>TRBV7-8|TRBJ2-1
ASSLSGTSGGAYNEQF
>TRBV7-8|TRBJ2-2
ASSLATTGGTGELF
>TRBV30|TRBJ2-2
AWSTGVNTGELF
>TRBV30|TRBJ1-2
AWSVGPTGTNYGYT
>TRBV27|TRBJ1-2
ASSSQDRGDGYT
>TRBV4-1|TRBJ1-5
ASSLSGSVTASNQPQH
>TRBV9|TRBJ2-2
ASSVKLAGGDTGELF
>TRBV4-2|TRBJ1-5
ASSQGQGQPQH
>TRBV12-5|TRBJ1-4
ASGAPGGVTGEKLF
>TRBV11-1|TRBJ2-3
ASSLTSAGGYTDTQY
>TRBV7-2|TRBJ2-5
ASSLDAGTQY
>TRBV19|TRBJ2-5
ASSIGTGDQETQY
>TRBV5-1|TRBJ1-2
ASSLQTPREGNGYT
>TRBV25-1|TRBJ1-5
ASSESGFGQPQH
>TRBV10-3|TRBJ2-4
AISETTGLENIQY
>TRBV19|TRBJ2-3
ASTSRTSLTDTQY
>TRBV7-2|TRBJ2-7
ASSPGVRVPYEQY
>TRBV4-3|.
ASSQERLAGISYEQY
>TRBV4-1|TRBJ1-5
ASSQEAGHSNQPQH
>TRBV7-9|TRBJ1-6
ASSPSGDSPLH
>TRBV18|TRBJ2-7
ASSPLSGGALGEQY
>TRBV9|TRBJ2-5
ASSRSPGTSGARYQETQY
>TRBV19|TRBJ2-3
ASSTRSGGGTDTQY
>TRBV4-1|TRBJ2-1
ASSQTGPLRGNEQF
>TRBV18|TRBJ1-1
ASSPIIGVHTEAF
>TRBV19|TRBJ1-1
ASSTPGQGAEAF
>TRBV6-5|TRBJ1-6
ASSANRGVSPLH
>TRBV6-5|TRBJ1-2
ASSYRTERGSYGYT
>TRBV19|TRBJ2-5
ASAGTGSVGETQY
>TRBV13|TRBJ1-1
ASSDQTGNTEAF
>TRBV4-3|TRBJ2-2
ASSQEDTYTGELF
>TRBV2|TRBJ1-1
ASVGGLSNTEAF
>TRBV9|TRBJ1-2
ASSSGVGTAPNYGYT
>TRBV2|TRBJ1-2
ATGTAGGGYT
>TRBV6-1|TRBJ2-2
ASTKSNTGELF
>TRBV20-1|TRBJ1-2
SARSSEGYT
>TRBV6-1|TRBJ2-1
ASSGGANNEQF
>TRBV5-8|TRBJ2-5
ASSLGTSGGVGRETQY
>TRBV7-3|TRBJ1-6
ASSLIGETSPLH
>TRBV2|TRBJ2-5
ASSYSTSGEPQETQY
>TRBV18|TRBJ1-2
ASSPDSNYGYT
>TRBV15|TRBJ2-1
ATSRDTLGGAFNYEQF
>TRBV6-4|TRBJ2-1
ASSDNGGSSYNEQF